The 20 T cell receptor beta chains given below trace back to one sample, sequenced in a study of shared clonotypes between healthy human individuals. The naive CD8 population came from CD45RO-negative cells selected for CCR7, without terminally differentiated effector memory CD45RA+ cells. The repertoire was sequenced with immunoSEQ multiplex PCR; TCRdb's copy has only in-frame clones and lacks some. The sample carries under 600,000 clones, roughly 98% recorded once. Material for sequencing was naive CD8+ T cells sorted from blood. The origin of the receptors is a man aged 30 to 45 in good health.

V gene TRBV27 combines with J gene TRBJ1-3, with D unresolved. Per germline, CDR1 MNHEY and CDR2 SMNVEV (reference sequence). The V end lost 6 bases, the J end lost 1 base, and 13 bases lay between the germline ends. The CDR3 is made up of 15 amino acids. CDR3 region: CASRPDLGSGNTIYF. Here the CDR3 DNA reads TGTGCCAGCAGACCGGACTTAGGGTCTGGAAACACCATATATTTT.

J is TRBJ2-1 and V is TRBV27; no reliable D call. The CDR3 has 13 residues. V lost 10 bases and J lost 0, with 10 bases in between. From germline, CDR1 is MNHEY and CDR2 SMNVEV (reference sequence). CDR3: CATSISSYNEQFF. The CDR3 region has the DNA TGTGCCACCTCGATTAGCTCCTACAATGAGCAGTTCTTC.

J is TRBJ2-7 and V is TRBV6-9, with D perhaps TRBD1 (5 bases). There are 12 residues in the CDR3. V was pared by 7 bases and J by 6 bases, with 13 bases between. Germline V CDR1 and CDR2: MNHGY, SVAAGI. CDR3 protein: CASTIKGCEQYF. The DNA of the CDR3 is TGTGCCAGCACGATAAAGGGGTGCGAGCAGTACTTC.

The chain couples TRBV5-5 to TRBJ2-7; D unresolved. Germline values: CDR1 SGHKS, CDR2 YYEKEE (reference sequence). With 2 bases removed from V and 0 bases from J, the gap between germline ends came to 9 bases. The CDR3 extends over 14 amino acids. The CDR3 DNA follows: TGTGCCAGCAGCTTATATGTCGGCTCCTACGAGCAGTACTTC. Its protein is CASSLYVGSYEQYF.

The chain has TRBV27 and TRBJ1-2; D call uncertain. This CDR3 spans 14 amino acids. Germline V gene lookup returns CDR1 MNHEY and CDR2 SMNVEV (reference sequence). V lost 4 bases, J lost 2 bases, and 11 bases lay in between. This chain's CDR3 is CASSSYQDNYGYTF. The DNA of the CDR3 is TGTGCCAGCAGTTCCTACCAAGACAACTATGGCTACACCTTC.

V gene TRBV4-1 combines with J gene TRBJ2-7; D call uncertain. The CDR3 sequence is 15 residues long. V was trimmed by 0 bases and J by 2 bases, leaving 11 bases between them. Germline V gene sequence: CDR1 MGHRA, CDR2 YSYEKL. CDR3 DNA sequence: TGCGCCAGCAGCCAAGAGCTCGCGGCCGCCTACGAGCAGTACTTC. This encodes CASSQELAAAYEQYF.

The chain is built from TRBV7-9 and TRBJ2-1; D gene uncertain. Germline CDR1 is SEHNR and CDR2 is FQNEAQ (reference sequence). There are 13 residues in the CDR3. V was shortened by 0 bases and J by 6 bases, with 6 bases between the two germline ends. The CDR3 protein is CASSLASPNEQFF. The CDR3 nucleotides read TGTGCCAGCAGCTTAGCATCCCCCAATGAGCAGTTCTTC.

V and J are TRBV29-1 and TRBJ1-1; 7 bases are shared with TRBD1. J gave up 0 bases and V 7 bases, and 5 bases lay outside the gene matches. The CDR3 spans 13 residues. Germline-derived CDR1 and CDR2 are SQVTM and ANQGSEA. Here the CDR3 DNA reads TGCAGCGCCTGGGACAGCATGAACACTGAAGCTTTCTTT. It specifies CSAWDSMNTEAFF.

This chain connects TRBV5-6 to TRBJ2-5; 9 bases map to TRBD1. With 0 bases clipped from V and 5 bases from J, the junction kept 5 bases outside the gene matches. The CDR3 length is 15 residues. The V gene's germline CDR1 is SGHDT and CDR2 YYEEEE. CDR3 loop: CASSLGGQGRETQYF. CDR3 DNA: TGTGCCAGCAGCTTGGGGGGACAGGGTAGGGAGACCCAGTACTTC.

The chain has TRBV27 and TRBJ2-5; perhaps TRBD1 as D (6 bases). Germline V CDR1 and CDR2: MNHEY, SMNVEV (reference sequence). Between the trimmed V and J ends, which lost 3 bases and 4 bases, there was a span of 9 bases. This CDR3 has 13 residues. The CDR3 protein is CASSLQGRETQYF. The CDR3 coding sequence is TGTGCCAGCAGTTTGCAGGGGCGAGAGACCCAGTACTTC.

The CDR3 loop reads CAISAVSGQSSYEQYF. The CDR3, as DNA: TGTGCCATCAGTGCAGTCTCGGGTCAAAGCTCCTACGAGCAGTACTTC. The rearrangement joins TRBV10-3 to TRBJ2-7, with D uncertain. The germline CDR1 and CDR2 sequences are ENHRY and SYGVKD. V dropped 4 bases and J dropped 0 bases, with 16 bases sitting between them. The CDR3 length is 16 residues.

The V and J genes are TRBV2 and TRBJ2-7; a weak D match, TRBD2 (5 bases). Deletions cut 6 bases from V and 3 bases from J, with 15 bases between. CDR1 is SNHLY, CDR2 FYNNEI, per germline. This CDR3 contains 14 residues. CDR3 sequence reads: CASSFLTGNYEQYF. The CDR3 nucleotides read TGTGCCAGCAGCTTCTTAACCGGGAACTACGAGCAGTACTTC.

V and J are TRBV27 and TRBJ2-7; the D gene is possibly TRBD1 (6 bases). CDR1 and CDR2 from the germline V gene are MNHEY and SMNVEV (reference sequence). The CDR3 length is 13 residues. The germline V and J ends were trimmed by 9 bases and 0 bases, with 12 bases remaining between them. The CDR3 region is CASFGGDSYEQYF. The CDR3 DNA reads as TGTGCCAGTTTTGGGGGCGACTCCTACGAGCAGTACTTC.

This rearrangement joins TRBV10-2 to TRBJ2-2; perhaps TRBD1 as D (6 bases). Between the trimmed V and J ends, which lost 7 bases and 3 bases, there was a span of 12 bases. This CDR3 spans 14 amino acids. CDR1 and CDR2 (germline): WSHSY, SAAADI. CDR3 nucleotide sequence: TGCGCCAGCATTATAGCAGGGGACACCGGGGAGCTGTTTTTT. This translates into CASIIAGDTGELFF.

Note on this clone: The sample has other DNA sequences that encode this CDR3 too. V and J are TRBV27 and TRBJ1-1, with D possibly TRBD1 on 5 matching bases. This CDR3 region has 13 residues. CDR1 and CDR2 from the germline V gene are MNHEY and SMNVEV (reference sequence). V lost 5 bases and J 3 bases, leaving 10 bases between the germline ends. The CDR3 region is CASSPPGDTEAFF. The DNA for the CDR3 is TGTGCCAGCAGTCCTCCGGGGGACACTGAAGCTTTCTTT.

The table lists this clone with a few counts. The same CDR3 is also encoded by other DNA sequences in this sample. The chain employs TRBV5-5 and TRBJ2-7; D uncertain. V was trimmed by 0 bases and J by 3 bases, leaving 4 bases between them. CDR3 length: 12 residues. CDR1 and CDR2 from the germline V gene are SGHKS and YYEKEE (reference sequence). CDR3 sequence (DNA): TGTGCCAGCAGCTTGGGGGGCTACGAGCAGTACTTC. Its protein product is CASSLGGYEQYF.

The CDR3 DNA reads TGTGCCAGCAGTCCACGTGTCAGGGCCTACGAGCAGTACTTC. Translating it yields CASSPRVRAYEQYF. The J gene is TRBJ2-7, the V gene TRBV28; a weak D match, TRBD1 (5 bases). The germline V gene encodes CDR1 MDHEN and CDR2 SYDVKM. The CDR3 consists of 14 residues. V was cut by 5 bases and J by 2 bases, with 13 bases left in between.

The chain recombines TRBV7-8 with TRBJ1-2; 9 nucleotides line up with TRBD1. Germline values: CDR1 SGHVS, CDR2 FQNEAQ. The ends lost 1 base at V and 2 bases at J; junction bases unmatched: 2. The CDR3 has 15 residues. The DNA of the CDR3 is TGTGCCAGCAGCTTAGAAGGACAGGGGAACTATGGCTACACCTTC. Its protein is CASSLEGQGNYGYTF.

This clone was seen just once. This sequence joins TRBV10-3 and TRBJ2-7, with D possibly being TRBD1 (5 bases). The CDR3 sequence is 17 residues long. V was pared by 0 bases and J by 4 bases, with 19 bases between. CDR1 and CDR2 (germline): ENHRY, SYGVKD. This chain's CDR3 is CAISESKDRPAVYEQYF. CDR3 sequence (DNA): TGTGCCATCAGTGAGTCTAAAGACAGACCTGCGGTATACGAGCAGTACTTC.

This clone was counted once. Additional DNA sequences in this sample encode the identical CDR3. This sequence joins TRBV5-5 and TRBJ2-7; D is uncertain. V lost 2 bases, J lost 4 bases, and 4 bases lay in between. The germline V gene encodes CDR1 SGHKS and CDR2 YYEKEE (reference sequence). The CDR3 is 11 residues long. CDR3: CASSLAYEQYF. The DNA of the CDR3 is TGTGCCAGCAGCTTAGCGTACGAGCAGTACTTC.